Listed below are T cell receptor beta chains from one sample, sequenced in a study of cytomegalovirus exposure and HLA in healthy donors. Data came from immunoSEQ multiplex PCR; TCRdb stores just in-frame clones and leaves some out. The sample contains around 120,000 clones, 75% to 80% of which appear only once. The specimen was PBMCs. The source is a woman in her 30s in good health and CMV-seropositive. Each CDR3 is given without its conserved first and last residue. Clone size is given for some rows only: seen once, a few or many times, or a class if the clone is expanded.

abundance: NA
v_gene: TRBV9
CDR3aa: ASSKWTGSSGALH

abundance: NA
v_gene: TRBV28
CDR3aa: ASSPGQGSDNEQF

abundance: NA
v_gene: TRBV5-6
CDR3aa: ASSAAQRTAYEQY

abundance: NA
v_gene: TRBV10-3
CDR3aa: AISDGPGTEAF

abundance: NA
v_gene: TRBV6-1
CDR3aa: ASSEVPGTDTQY

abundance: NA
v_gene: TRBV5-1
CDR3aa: ASSRTSQETQY

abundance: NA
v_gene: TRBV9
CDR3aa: ASSVSPGGPWDEQF

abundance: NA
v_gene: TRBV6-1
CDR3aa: ASRRDRLSYEQY

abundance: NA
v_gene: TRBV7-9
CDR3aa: ASSLFGKNTEAF

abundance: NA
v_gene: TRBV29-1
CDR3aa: SLSVSGTQY

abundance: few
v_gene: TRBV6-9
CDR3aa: ASSYQGQGDTGELF

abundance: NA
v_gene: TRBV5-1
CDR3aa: ASSVTGATEAF

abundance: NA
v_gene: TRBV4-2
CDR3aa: ASSQDAGASEGYNEQF

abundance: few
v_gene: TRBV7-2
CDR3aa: ASSLGHRFQETQY

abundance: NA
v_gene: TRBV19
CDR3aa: ASSRQGRDQPQH

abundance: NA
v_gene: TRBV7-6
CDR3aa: ASSLGQGSYNEQF

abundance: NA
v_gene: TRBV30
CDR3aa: AWSALVRDTEAF

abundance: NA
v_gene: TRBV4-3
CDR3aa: ASSQDLMLSGARVSTDTQY